This T cell receptor beta chain originates from a study of blood T cell repertoires in COVID-19. Original data processing: By means of reference gene primer amplification, nucleated cell counts were estimated. Sequenced by immunoSEQ multiplex PCR; TCRdb stores in-frame clones only, minus some. D and trimming were read from the DNA, whereas the V and J calls and clone size are those reported in that table. Of approximately 210,000 clones in the sample, roughly 91% are singletons; the top ten hold roughly 7.1%. CDR3 size: 14 residues. V lost 4 bases, J lost 1 base, and 11 bases lay in between. Germline assignment: CDR1 SGHRS and CDR2 YFSETQ.

The clonotype was recovered from a man aged 30 to 45 in a cohort exposed to, infected with or recovered from COVID-19 (not recorded which). The sequenced material came from PBMCs or T cells enriched from blood (not recorded which). The chain recombines TRBV5-1 with TRBJ1-1; D uncertain. CDR3 amino acids: CASSLGRENTEAFF. The CDR3 DNA reads TGCGCCAGCAGCCTGGGGAGGGAGAACACTGAAGCTTTCTTT.